The clone carrying this T cell receptor (beta chain) was seen more than once but under ten times. Its antigen remains unidentified. Based on clinical symptoms, serum thyroxine and TRAb, thyroid ultrasound and orbital computed tomography, diagnoses were reached. This record comes from a study of T cells in Graves' hyperthyroidism and ophthalmopathy. Study summary: Before any treatment, at initial diagnosis, peripheral blood was collected. General study points: Ophthalmopathy was told apart from stable hyperthyroidism by a 13 V-J model.

V lost 0 bases, J lost 5 bases, and 14 bases lay in between. This CDR3 is 14 amino acids long. CDR1 is GTSNPN, CDR2 SVGIG, per germline (reference sequence). Authors of the study amplified TCR beta CDR3 regions from RNA transcripts. Primed by the HTBI set, a first-round RT-PCR was run on the TCR CDR3. TCRdb re-derived calls from the multiplex PCR reads in MiXCR, one entry per CDR3 protein. Of about 520,000 distinct CDR3 sequences detected, less than 25% appear once; the ten largest clones hold roughly 29%. The TCR originated in a man aged 18-30 years with Graves' hyperthyroidism. The sequenced material came from blood. The gene calls are TRBV30 and TRBJ2-7; either TRBD1 or TRBD2 may supply D (6 bases each). The CDR3 here is CAWSVWGAKDEQYF. The CDR3, as DNA: TGTGCCTGGAGTGTATGGGGGGCGAAGGACGAGCAGTACTTC.